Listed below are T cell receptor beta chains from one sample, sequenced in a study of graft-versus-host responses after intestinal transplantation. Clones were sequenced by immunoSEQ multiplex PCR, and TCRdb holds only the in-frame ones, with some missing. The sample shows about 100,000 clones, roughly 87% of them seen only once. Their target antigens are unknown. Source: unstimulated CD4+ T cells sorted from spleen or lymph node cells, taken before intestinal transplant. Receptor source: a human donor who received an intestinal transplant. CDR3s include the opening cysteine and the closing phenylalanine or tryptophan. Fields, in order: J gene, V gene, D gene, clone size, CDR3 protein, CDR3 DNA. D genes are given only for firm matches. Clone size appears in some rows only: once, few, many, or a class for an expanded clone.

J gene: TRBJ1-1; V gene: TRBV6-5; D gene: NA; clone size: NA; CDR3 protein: CASSLGLNTEAFF; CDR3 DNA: TGTGCCAGCAGTTTGGGACTTAACACTGAAGCTTTCTTT
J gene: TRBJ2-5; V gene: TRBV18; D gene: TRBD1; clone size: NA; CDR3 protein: CASSPRDRQETQYF; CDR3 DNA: TGTGCCAGCTCACCACGGGACAGACAAGAGACCCAGTACTTC
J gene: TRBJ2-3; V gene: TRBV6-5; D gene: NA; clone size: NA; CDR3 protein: CASKRTSGPDTQYF; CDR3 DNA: TGTGCCAGCAAACGGACCTCCGGGCCAGATACGCAGTATTTT
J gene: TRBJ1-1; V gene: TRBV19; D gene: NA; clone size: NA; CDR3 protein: CASTFDRMNTEAFF; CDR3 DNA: TGTGCCAGTACCTTCGACAGGATGAACACTGAAGCTTTCTTT
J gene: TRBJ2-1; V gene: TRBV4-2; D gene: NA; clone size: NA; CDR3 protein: CASSQPTEGNEQFF; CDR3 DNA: TGTGCCAGCAGCCAACCTACCGAGGGGAATGAGCAGTTCTTC
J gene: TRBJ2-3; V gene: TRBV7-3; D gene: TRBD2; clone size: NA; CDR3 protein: CASSFWTSGRTDTQYF; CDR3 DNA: TGTGCCAGCAGCTTTTGGACTAGCGGACGCACAGATACGCAGTATTTT
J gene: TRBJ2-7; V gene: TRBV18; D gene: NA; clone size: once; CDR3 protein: CASSLFLRGGSYEQYF; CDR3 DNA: TGTGCCAGCTCCCTTTTTCTTCGGGGCGGATCCTACGAGCAGTACTTC
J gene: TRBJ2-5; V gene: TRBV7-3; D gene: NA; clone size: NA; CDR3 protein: CASSLTGGLQETQYF; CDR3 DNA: TGTGCCAGCAGCTTAACAGGTGGACTCCAAGAGACCCAGTACTTC
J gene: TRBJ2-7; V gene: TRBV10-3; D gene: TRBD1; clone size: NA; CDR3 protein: CAISESTGYEQYF; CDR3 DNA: TGTGCCATCAGTGAGTCGACAGGGTACGAGCAGTACTTC
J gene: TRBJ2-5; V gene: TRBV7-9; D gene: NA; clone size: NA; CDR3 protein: CASSWGSQETQYF; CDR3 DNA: TGTGCCAGCAGCTGGGGTTCTCAAGAGACCCAGTACTTC
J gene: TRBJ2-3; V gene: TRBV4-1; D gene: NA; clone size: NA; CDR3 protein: CASSQDGRGTQYF; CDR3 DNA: TGCGCCAGCAGCCAAGATGGTAGGGGTACGCAGTATTTT
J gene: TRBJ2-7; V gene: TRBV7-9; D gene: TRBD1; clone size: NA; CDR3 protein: CASSSRQGFVYEQYF; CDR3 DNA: TGTGCCAGCAGCTCCCGACAGGGGTTTGTGTACGAGCAGTACTTC
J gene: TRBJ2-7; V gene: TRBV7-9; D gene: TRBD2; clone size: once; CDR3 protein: CASSLTSGRYEQYF; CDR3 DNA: TGTGCCAGCAGCTTAACTAGCGGCCGTTACGAGCAGTACTTC
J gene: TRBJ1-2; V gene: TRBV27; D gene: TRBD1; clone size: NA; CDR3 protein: CASRSTGANYGYTF; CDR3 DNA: TGTGCCAGCAGATCCACAGGGGCGAACTATGGCTACACCTTC
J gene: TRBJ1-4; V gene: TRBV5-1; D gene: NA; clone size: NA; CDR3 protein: CASSPLGRTEKLFF; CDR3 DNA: TGCGCCAGCAGCCCCCTGGGGAGGACCGAAAAACTGTTTTTT
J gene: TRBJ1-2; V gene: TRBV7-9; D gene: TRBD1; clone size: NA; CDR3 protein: CASSLWDRHNYGYTF; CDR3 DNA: TGTGCCAGCAGCTTATGGGACAGGCATAACTATGGCTACACCTTC
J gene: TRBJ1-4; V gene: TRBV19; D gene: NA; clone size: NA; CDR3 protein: CASSINSATNEKLFF; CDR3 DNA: TGTGCCAGTAGTATTAACAGTGCAACTAATGAAAAACTGTTTTTT
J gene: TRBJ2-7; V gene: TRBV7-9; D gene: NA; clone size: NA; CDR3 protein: CASSPANEQYF; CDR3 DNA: TGTGCCAGCAGCCCCGCGAACGAGCAGTACTTC
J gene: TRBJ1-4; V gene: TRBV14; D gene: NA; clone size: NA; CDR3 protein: CASSQGLIGPTRREKLFF; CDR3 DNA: TGTGCCAGCAGCCAAGGTCTGATAGGTCCGACACGACGGGAAAAACTGTTTTTT
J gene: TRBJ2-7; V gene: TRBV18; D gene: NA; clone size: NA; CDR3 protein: CASSPYEYEQYF; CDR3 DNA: TGTGCCAGCTCACCCTATGAATACGAGCAGTACTTC
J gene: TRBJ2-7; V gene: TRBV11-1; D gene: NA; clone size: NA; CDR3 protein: CASSLGFSNYEQYF; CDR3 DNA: TGTGCCAGCAGCTTAGGGTTTTCCAACTACGAGCAGTACTTC
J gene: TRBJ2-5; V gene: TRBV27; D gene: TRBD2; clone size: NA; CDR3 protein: CASGPSGRAVETQYF; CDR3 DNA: TGTGCCAGCGGGCCTAGCGGGAGGGCCGTTGAGACCCAGTACTTC
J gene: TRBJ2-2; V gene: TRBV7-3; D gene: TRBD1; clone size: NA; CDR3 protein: CASSYAGTGDSGELFF; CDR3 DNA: TGTGCCAGCAGCTACGCTGGGACAGGGGATAGTGGGGAGCTGTTTTTT
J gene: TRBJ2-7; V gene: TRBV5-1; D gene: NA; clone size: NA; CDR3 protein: CASSLQGYEQYF; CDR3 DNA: TGCGCCAGCAGCTTACAGGGCTACGAGCAGTACTTC
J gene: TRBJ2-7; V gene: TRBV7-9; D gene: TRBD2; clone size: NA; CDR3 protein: CASSPRGLGLAGEEQYF; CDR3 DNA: TGTGCCAGCAGCCCGAGAGGGCTGGGACTAGCGGGAGAAGAGCAGTACTTC
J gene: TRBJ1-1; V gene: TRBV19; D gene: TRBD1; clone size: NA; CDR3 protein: CASSRDRDTEAFF; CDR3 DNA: TGTGCCAGTAGCCGGGACAGGGACACTGAAGCTTTCTTT
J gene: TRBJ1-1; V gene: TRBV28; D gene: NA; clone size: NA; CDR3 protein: CASRRAPEAFF; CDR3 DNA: TGTGCCAGCAGGCGGGCCCCTGAAGCTTTCTTT
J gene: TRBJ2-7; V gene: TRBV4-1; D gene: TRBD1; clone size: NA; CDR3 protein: CASSQRQGGTYEQYF; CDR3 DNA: TGCGCCAGCAGCCAACGACAGGGGGGGACCTACGAGCAGTACTTC
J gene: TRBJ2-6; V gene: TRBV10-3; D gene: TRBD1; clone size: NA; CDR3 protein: CAISEPTSGQGISGANVLTF; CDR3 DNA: TGTGCCATCAGTGAGCCGACATCGGGACAGGGGATTTCTGGGGCCAACGTCCTGACTTTC
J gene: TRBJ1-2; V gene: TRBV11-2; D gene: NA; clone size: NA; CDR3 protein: CASSSTGVSGYTF; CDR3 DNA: TGTGCCAGCAGCTCGACAGGAGTTAGTGGCTACACCTTC
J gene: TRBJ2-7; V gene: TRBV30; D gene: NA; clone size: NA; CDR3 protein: CSAARSSYEQYF; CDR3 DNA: TGTTCCGCGGCGCGGAGTAGCTACGAGCAGTACTTC
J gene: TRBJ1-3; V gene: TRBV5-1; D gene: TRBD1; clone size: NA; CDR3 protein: CASSNGQGAGGNTIYF; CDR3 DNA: TGCGCCAGCAGCAACGGACAGGGGGCCGGCGGAAACACCATATATTTT